One sample yielded the 23 T cell receptor beta chains listed below, sequenced in a study of blood T cells in healthy people across ages. Together with a sample-barcoded 5' primer, a J-beta primer mix was included in a second PCR lasting roughly 6 to 12 cycles. Via MiXCR, TCRdb re-called the 5' RACE reads, giving one row per CDR3 protein. The table records 650,000 to 1,000,000 distinct CDR3 sequences, under 40% of them present only once. Input material: blood. Receptor source: a man aged 18 to 30 in good health.

The V and J genes are TRBV7-2 and TRBJ1-1; the D is unclear. The CDR3 consists of 12 residues. Germline CDR1 reads SGHTA; CDR2 reads FQGNSA. With 8 bases removed from V and 1 base from J, the gap between germline ends came to 8 bases. The CDR3 reads CASGSTNTEAFF. The CDR3 DNA reads as TGTGCCAGCGGCTCCACGAACACTGAAGCTTTCTTT.

As to this clonotype: A much bigger clone sits one base away, suggesting this may be a read error. J is TRBJ2-3 and V is TRBV7-2; D gene unclear. The CDR3 spans 17 residues. Germline values: CDR1 SGHTA, CDR2 FQGNSA. The CDR3 sequence: CASSFNGQRGWSDAQYF. The CDR3, as DNA: TGTGCCAGCAGCTTTAATGGCCAACGAGGTTGGTCAGATGCGCAGTATTTT.

V gene TRBV20-1 combines with J gene TRBJ2-3, with 9 bases aligning to TRBD2. V lost 5 bases to trimming and J lost 4 bases; unmatched junction nucleotides: 7. Looked up from germline, CDR1 is DFQATT and CDR2 is SNEGSKA (reference sequence). The length of the CDR3 is 14 residues. The CDR3: CSAVRGGGADTQYF. For the CDR3, the DNA is TGCAGTGCTGTGCGCGGGGGGGGTGCAGATACGCAGTATTTT.

V gene TRBV7-2 combines with J gene TRBJ2-5, with D perhaps matching TRBD1 (6 bases). The V and J ends lost 9 bases and 5 bases respectively, with 19 bases between them. CDR1 SGHTA and CDR2 FQGNSA come from the germline V gene. The CDR3 spans 14 residues. The CDR3 nucleotides are TGTGCCAGGACCCTAACCACAGGGATGGAGACCCAGTACTTC. Protein: CARTLTTGMETQYF.

The chain is built from TRBV20-1 and TRBJ1-1; D is unclear. Trimming stripped 0 bases from V and 4 bases from J, with 15 bases between. Germline CDR1 DFQATT, CDR2 SNEGSKA (reference sequence). The CDR3 is 15 residues long. CDR3 coding DNA: TGCAGTGCTAGAGATACAGCGTTGTCGAGCACTGAAGCTTTCTTT. The encoded protein is CSARDTALSSTEAFF.

The chain employs TRBV7-3 and TRBJ2-3; 14 bases agree with TRBD2. V trimming: 5 bases; J trimming: 1 base; junction bases outside the gene matches: 5. CDR3 size: 17 residues. The germline gives CDR1 SGHTA, CDR2 FQGTGA. This chain's CDR3 is CASSPGTSGSRTDTQYF. CDR3 DNA sequence: TGTGCCAGCAGCCCTGGGACTAGCGGGAGCCGCACAGATACGCAGTATTTT.

This clonotype was counted a few times. This clone may be a read error of a much larger clone one base away. The chain links TRBV4-3 to TRBJ2-1; D is perhaps TRBD1 (6 bases). The CDR3 contains 14 residues. CDR1 is LGHNA and CDR2 is YSLEER in the germline V gene. The V and J ends lost 8 bases and 7 bases respectively, with 18 bases between them. CDR3 residues: CASAIVQGFNEQFF. CDR3 sequence (DNA): TGCGCCAGCGCTATCGTTCAGGGGTTTAATGAGCAGTTCTTC.

This clonotype showed up just a few times. The rearrangement uses TRBV27 and TRBJ2-7, with D tentatively TRBD1 (6 bases). This CDR3 has 14 residues. V was clipped by 3 bases and J by 2 bases, with 11 bases between them. The germline gives CDR1 MNHEY, CDR2 SMNVEV (reference sequence). The CDR3 sequence: CASSFVGDTYEQYF. Here the CDR3 DNA reads TGTGCCAGCAGTTTTGTGGGGGACACCTACGAGCAGTACTTC.

To note about this clonotype: Germline and junction disagree at one end, which may indicate a read error. V and J are TRBV7-2 and TRBJ1-5; D might be TRBD1 (5 bases). CDR1 SGHTA and CDR2 FQGNSA come from the germline V gene. The CDR3 runs to 14 residues. CDR3 residues: CASGLATVHQPQHF. CDR3 bases: TGTGCCAGCGGCTTAGCGACAGTCCATCAGCCCCAGCATTTT.

This clonotype has a handful of counts. The gene calls are TRBV7-9 and TRBJ1-1, with D maybe TRBD1 (5 bases). V lost 2 bases, J lost 1 base, and 14 bases lay in between. Germline assignment: CDR1 SEHNR and CDR2 FQNEAQ (reference sequence). The CDR3 totals 16 residues. This chain's CDR3 is CASSLPPVGTNTEAFF. Here the CDR3 DNA reads TGTGCCAGCAGCTTACCCCCAGTAGGGACGAACACTGAAGCTTTCTTT. Full variable domain (rest looked up from reference TRBV7-9 and TRBJ1-1): DTGVSQNPRHKITKRGQNVTFRCDPISEHNRLYWYRQTLGQGPEFLTYFQNEAQLEKSRLLSDRFSAERPKGSFSTLEIQRTEQGDSAMYLCASSLPPVGTNTEAFFGQGTRLTVV.

This clonotype was recorded at least ten times. The chain joins TRBV20-1 to TRBJ2-1, with 7 bases lining up with TRBD2. The CDR3 consists of 16 residues. The trim removed 0 bases at V and 4 bases at J, leaving 9 bases unmatched. CDR1 is DFQATT, CDR2 SNEGSKA, per germline (reference sequence). As DNA, the CDR3 is TGCAGTGCTAGAGATTTCAAGCGGGGATCTTACAATGAGCAGTTCTTC. Translated: CSARDFKRGSYNEQFF.

The chain employs TRBV6-2 or TRBV6-3 and TRBJ1-4, with unresolved D. CDR3 size: 15 residues. V lost 2 bases to trimming and J lost 5 bases, with 12 bases between them. The germline V gene encodes CDR1 MNHEY and CDR2 SVGEGT. The CDR3 DNA reads TGTGCCAGCAGTTACGGCAGGCAGACGAATGAAAAACTGTTTTTT. It yields the protein CASSYGRQTNEKLFF.

This clonotype was found many times. The chain employs TRBV4-3 and TRBJ2-6; no definite D call. The ends were cut back, 0 bases at V and 2 bases at J, with 11 bases in the middle. Per germline, CDR1 LGHNA and CDR2 YSLEER. CDR3 size: 17 residues. CDR3 region: CASSQEPSGTGANVLTF. The CDR3 region has the DNA TGCGCCAGCAGCCAAGAACCCTCGGGCACTGGGGCCAACGTCCTGACTTTC.

This clonotype was detected a few times. The V call is TRBV5-5, the J call TRBJ2-6; D is undetermined. CDR3 size: 13 residues. Trimming took off 2 bases at V and 5 bases at J, with 5 bases between the two ends. Germline V gene data show CDR1 as SGHKS and CDR2 as YYEKEE (reference sequence). In DNA, the CDR3 is TGTGCCAGCAGCTTCGACTGGGCCAACGTCCTGACTTTC. It translates to CASSFDWANVLTF.

This clonotype was counted only a few times. The gene calls are TRBV6-6 and TRBJ1-2; 11 bases are shared with TRBD1. The junction had 6 bases not matched to a gene; V was cut back by 2 bases and J by 7 bases. CDR1 MNHNY and CDR2 SVGAGI come from the germline V gene (reference sequence). CDR3 length: 15 residues. DNA for the CDR3: TGTGCCAGCAGTTACCCCAGGACAGGGGGCGTTGGCTACACCTTC. It yields the protein CASSYPRTGGVGYTF.

This clonotype was seen only a few times. This chain uses TRBV20-1 with TRBJ1-2, with 8 positions matching TRBD1. The junction had 5 bases not matched to a gene; V was cut back by 5 bases and J by 6 bases. The CDR3 has 12 amino acids. Germline V gene sequence: CDR1 DFQATT, CDR2 SNEGSKA (reference sequence). CDR3 DNA sequence: TGCAGTGCTGCACAGGGGGGAAATGGCTACACCTTC. This gives the protein CSAAQGGNGYTF.

This clonotype was recorded a few times. The gene calls are TRBV5-1 and TRBJ1-1; 8 bases agree with TRBD1. The ends lost 7 bases at V and 3 bases at J; junction bases unmatched: 5. Germline V CDR1 and CDR2: SGHRS, YFSETQ. This CDR3 is 13 amino acids long. This CDR3 reads CASRMDRDTEAFF. CDR3 nucleotides: TGCGCCAGCCGGATGGACAGGGACACTGAAGCTTTCTTT.

With regard to this clonotype: Compared with germline, one end of the junction differs, possibly owing to a read error. V is TRBV27 and J is TRBJ2-5; TRBD1 agrees at 8 bases. The CDR3 is made up of 15 amino acids. Germline V gene sequence: CDR1 MNHEY, CDR2 SMNVEV (reference sequence). The CDR3 protein is CPSSFSGGFSETQYF. Written as DNA, the CDR3 is TGTCCCAGCAGTTTTTCAGGGGGCTTTAGCGAGACCCAGTACTTC.

This clonotype was detected a few times. The chain is built from TRBV5-1 and TRBJ2-3, with 9 bases matching TRBD1. Germline-derived CDR1 and CDR2 are SGHRS and YFSETQ. V trimming: 4 bases; J trimming: 4 bases; junction bases outside the gene matches: 4. The CDR3 runs to 14 residues. CDR3 coding DNA: TGCGCCAGCAGCCCCGGGACAGGGCCAGATACGCAGTATTTT. Translating it yields CASSPGTGPDTQYF.

CDR3 DNA sequence: TGTGCCAGCAGCACCGGGACAGCCCTCTATGGCTACACCTTC. Translating it yields CASSTGTALYGYTF. The chain uses TRBV2 and TRBJ1-2; TRBD1 aligns across 7 bases. This CDR3 region has 14 residues. Per the germline V gene, CDR1 is SNHLY and CDR2 is FYNNEI. With 6 bases clipped from V and 4 bases from J, the junction kept 8 bases outside the gene matches. Full variable domain (rest looked up from reference TRBV2 and TRBJ1-2): EPEVTQTPSHQVTQMGQEVILRCVPISNHLYFYWYRQILGQKVEFLVSFYNNEISEKSEIFDDQFSVERPDGSNFTLKIRSTKLEDSAMYFCASSTGTALYGYTFGSGTRLTVV.

The table lists this clonotype with a count of one. V gene TRBV12-3 or TRBV12-4 combines with J gene TRBJ2-7; TRBD1 might be the D (6 bases). This CDR3 spans 15 amino acids. CDR3 sequence: CVSTRGMVSAYEQYF. CDR3 DNA sequence: TGTGTCAGTACTAGGGGGATGGTCAGCGCCTACGAGCAGTACTTC.

This clonotype was observed a few times. V gene TRBV7-2 combines with J gene TRBJ2-3, with 8 bases identical to TRBD1. Germline V gene sequence: CDR1 SGHTA, CDR2 FQGNSA. CDR3 length: 14 amino acids. V gave up 3 bases and J gave up 7 bases; unmatched junction bases: 6. The DNA of the CDR3 is TGTGCCAGCAGCTTGGCAGGGGGCGGAAATACGCAGTATTTT. Translation: CASSLAGGGNTQYF.

The V and J genes are TRBV3-1 and TRBJ2-1, with 7 bases lining up with TRBD2. The tail of the sequence fits TRBJ2-7 better, so the J call may be wrong. The V gene's germline CDR1 is LGHDT and CDR2 YNNKEL (reference sequence). The CDR3 sequence is 14 residues long. The CDR3 DNA is TGTGCCAGCAGCCAGGTCCCTAGCGGCAATGAGCAGTACTTC. This encodes CASSQVPSGNEQYF.